This TCR beta chain came from a study of T cell repertoires in cytomegalovirus infection. Study background: Through public TCR beta signatures, both CMV infection and matching HLA type were indicated.

TCRdb re-analysed the reads in MiXCR, keeping a single row per CDR3 protein. The sample has under 450,000 distinct CDR3 sequences, just under 35% seen once; the top ten hold approximately 13%. About this clonotype itself: As yet, its antigen is unknown.

The length of the CDR3 is 14 residues. The germline gives CDR1 KGHSH, CDR2 LQKENI. The trim removed 6 bases at V and 2 bases at J, leaving 7 bases unmatched. Sequences were derived from cultured PBMCs, sampled from culture after CMV antigen stimulation. The sequence came from a human donor in good health (CMV status not recorded). Some clones in this sample may be carry-over from other donors' samples. The V gene is TRBV18, the J gene TRBJ2-7; TRBD1 matches 7 bases. CDR3: CASSPGQETYEQYF. CDR3 in DNA: TGTGCCAGCTCGCCTGGACAGGAGACCTACGAGCAGTACTTC.